Below, 16 T cell receptor beta chains from the same sample are listed, as sequenced in a study of blood T cell repertoires in COVID-19. The data were produced by immunoSEQ multiplex PCR, yet TCRdb's version contains in-frame clones alone and is incomplete. The profile covers roughly 390,000 clones, with 85% appearing a single time and approximately 3.6% taken by the ten largest. Specimen: peripheral blood. These receptor sequences come from a woman aged 18-29 years with acute or convalescent COVID-19.

This chain connects TRBV5-1 to TRBJ1-5; TRBD1 agrees at 8 bases. Germline CDR1 reads SGHRS; CDR2 reads YFSETQ. The CDR3 is 15 residues long. Trimming at V came to 2 bases and at J to 4 bases, leaving 5 bases not matched to a gene. CDR3 sequence (DNA): TGCGCCAGCAGCTTCTCGGACAGGGAAAATCAGCCCCAGCATTTT. Translated, it gives CASSFSDRENQPQHF.

This clone was seen a few times. The chain links TRBV4-1 to TRBJ1-2; TRBD1 aligns across 7 bases. This CDR3 spans 14 amino acids. Trimming cost V 2 bases and J 4 bases; bases outside gene matches: 4. Looked up from germline, CDR1 is MGHRA and CDR2 is YSYEKL. CDR3 residues: CASSQTGERYGYTF. CDR3 nucleotide sequence: TGCGCCAGCAGCCAAACAGGGGAGCGCTATGGCTACACCTTC.

The chain joins TRBV5-6 to TRBJ1-1; D perhaps matches TRBD1 (5 bases). The germline V and J ends were trimmed by 2 bases and 6 bases, with 8 bases remaining between them. Germline values: CDR1 SGHDT, CDR2 YYEEEE. The CDR3 loop spans 12 amino acids. The CDR3 protein is CASSLLGAEAFF. Written as DNA, the CDR3 is TGTGCCAGCAGCTTATTAGGGGCTGAAGCTTTCTTT.

The chain joins TRBV5-4 to TRBJ1-4; TRBD1 matches 11 bases. V lost 4 bases, J lost 8 bases, and 1 base stayed unmatched. Germline CDR1 and CDR2: SGHNT and YYREEE (reference sequence). This CDR3 contains 13 residues. The CDR3 protein is CASSGTGGEKLFF. In nucleotides, the CDR3 is TGTGCCAGCAGCGGGACAGGGGGGGAAAAACTGTTTTTT.

V and J are TRBV19 and TRBJ1-5, with D perhaps TRBD1 (6 bases). Germline V gene data show CDR1 as LNHDA and CDR2 as SQIVND (reference sequence). The V end was cut by 6 bases, the J end by 3 bases, with 12 bases between. The CDR3 sequence is 14 residues long. CDR3 loop: CASSPQGNNQPQHF. In DNA form, the CDR3 reads TGTGCCAGTAGCCCCCAGGGGAACAATCAGCCCCAGCATTTT.

The CDR3 bases are TGTGCCAGCAGTTCCCCACAGGAGAACACTGAAGCTTTCTTT. Amino acids: CASSSPQENTEAFF. This chain joins TRBV6-5 and TRBJ1-1, with D maybe TRBD1 (5 bases). The CDR3 has 14 residues. With 4 bases removed from V and 1 base from J, the gap between germline ends came to 10 bases. Germline V CDR1 and CDR2: MNHEY, SVGAGI.

This clone occurred once. V and J are TRBV5-5 and TRBJ2-2, with 12 positions matching TRBD2. The trim removed 6 bases at V and 4 bases at J, leaving 7 bases unmatched. CDR3 length equals 16 residues. The germline V gene encodes CDR1 SGHKS and CDR2 YYEKEE (reference sequence). The CDR3 loop reads CASMRTSGVGTGELFF. The CDR3 nucleotides read TGTGCCAGCATGCGGACTAGCGGGGTGGGCACCGGGGAGCTGTTTTTT.

Comments on this clone: Within the sample, other DNA sequences also encode this same CDR3. The rearrangement joins TRBV2 to TRBJ2-7; D possibly corresponds to TRBD2 (5 bases). The CDR3 loop spans 12 amino acids. Germline V gives CDR1 SNHLY, CDR2 FYNNEI. V lost 4 bases and J lost 3, with 7 bases in between. CDR3 sequence reads: CASSVDYYEQYF. The CDR3 coding sequence is TGTGCCAGCAGTGTTGACTACTACGAGCAGTACTTC.

J is TRBJ2-3 and V is TRBV5-1, with D tentatively TRBD2 (7 bases). CDR3 size: 16 residues. The V gene's germline CDR1 is SGHRS and CDR2 YFSETQ. Trimming left V 0 bases short and J 2 bases short, with 13 bases between. The DNA of the CDR3 is TGCGCCAGCAGCTTGGGGTTCGGGGGGCCCACAGATACGCAGTATTTT. It is translated as CASSLGFGGPTDTQYF.

The chain recombines TRBV11-2 with TRBJ1-1; unclear D gene. Trimming shortened V by 3 bases and J by 4 bases, and 12 bases separated the two germline ends. The germline V gene has CDR1 SGHAT and CDR2 FQNNGV. This CDR3 comprises 14 residues. The CDR3 loop is CASSFNRGGTEAFF. In DNA form, the CDR3 reads TGTGCCAGCAGCTTCAACCGGGGTGGCACTGAAGCTTTCTTT.

The chain links TRBV9 to TRBJ2-3, with TRBD1 matching over 7 bases. V shed 0 bases, J shed 5 bases, and the junction held 3 bases outside the gene matches. The CDR3 extends over 14 amino acids. CDR1 SGDLS and CDR2 YYNGEE come from the germline V gene. The CDR3 DNA is TGTGCCAGCAGCGTAGAGGGGGCGGTAGATACGCAGTATTTT. This codes for CASSVEGAVDTQYF.

The chain is built from TRBV29-1 and TRBJ1-1, with TRBD1 as a possible D gene (5 bases). This CDR3 has 15 amino acids. CDR1 SQVTM and CDR2 ANQGSEA come from the germline V gene. The germline V and J ends were trimmed by 3 bases and 1 base, with 15 bases remaining between them. CDR3 sequence: CSVELKGLGNTEAFF. CDR3 DNA: TGCAGCGTTGAGCTAAAGGGGTTGGGGAACACTGAAGCTTTCTTT.

In this sample, this clone turned up a few times. V gene TRBV5-4 combines with J gene TRBJ1-2, with D uncertain. Germline values: CDR1 SGHNT, CDR2 YYREEE (reference sequence). V lost 0 bases and J 0 bases, leaving 9 bases between the germline ends. This CDR3 is 15 amino acids long. Written as DNA, the CDR3 is TGTGCCAGCAGCTTGGACAGAACCGCTAACTATGGCTACACCTTC. Translation: CASSLDRTANYGYTF.

The CDR3 sequence: CASSLEGITGGGSPLHF. The CDR3 bases are TGCGCCAGCAGCTTGGAGGGGATTACAGGGGGCGGTTCACCCCTCCACTTT. This sequence joins TRBV5-1 and TRBJ1-6; 9 nucleotides agree with TRBD1. CDR1 and CDR2 (germline): SGHRS, YFSETQ. The CDR3 has 17 amino acids. V shed 0 bases and J 9 bases; nucleotides not matched to a gene: 10.

This sequence joins TRBV2 and TRBJ1-5, with D perhaps matching TRBD1 (6 bases). Trimming left V 6 bases short and J 6 bases short, with 15 bases between. Germline V gives CDR1 SNHLY, CDR2 FYNNEI. CDR3 length: 14 residues. CDR3 amino acids: CASRWAGEGQPQHF. The CDR3 nucleotides read TGTGCCAGCAGGTGGGCAGGGGAAGGTCAGCCCCAGCATTTT.

This clone was observed once. The chain employs TRBV5-1 and TRBJ2-7; 7 nucleotides align to TRBD1. Trimming cost V 0 bases and J 2 bases; bases outside gene matches: 11. This CDR3 region has 17 residues. Germline V gives CDR1 SGHRS, CDR2 YFSETQ. The CDR3 bases are TGCGCCAGCAGCTTGGCTCAAAGACAGGGCATCCCCTACGAGCAGTACTTC. Its protein is CASSLAQRQGIPYEQYF.